These T cell receptor beta chains were read from a single sample in a study of blood T cell repertoires in COVID-19. Profiled with immunoSEQ multiplex PCR; TCRdb holds only in-frame clones, not every one. This table holds a few hundred thousand clones, 84% found once. The sample consisted of PBMCs or T cells enriched from blood (not recorded which). Receptors originate from a middle-aged man who had recovered from COVID-19. Each CDR3 is given with its conserved first and last residue. The order of the fields is clone size, D gene, V gene, J gene, CDR3 DNA, CDR3 protein. A D gene is named only where the DNA matches it firmly. Some rows mark clone size as missing; the rest say once, few, many or name a class of expanded clone.

clone size: NA
D gene: TRBD2
V gene: TRBV19
J gene: TRBJ2-5
CDR3 DNA: TGTGCCAGTAGTTCGGGACTAGCGACCCAAGAGACCCAGTACTTC
CDR3 protein: CASSSGLATQETQYF

clone size: NA
D gene: NA
V gene: TRBV24-1
J gene: TRBJ2-6
CDR3 DNA: TGTGCCACCAGTCGTGGGGCCAACGTCCTGACTTTC
CDR3 protein: CATSRGANVLTF

clone size: NA
D gene: TRBD2
V gene: TRBV10-3
J gene: TRBJ2-1
CDR3 DNA: TGTGCCACAGGACTAGCGGGGGGGAATGAGCAGTTCTTC
CDR3 protein: CATGLAGGNEQFF

clone size: NA
D gene: TRBD1
V gene: TRBV3-1/TRBV3-2
J gene: TRBJ1-2
CDR3 DNA: TGTGCCAGCAGCCAAGAGACAGGGGCGAGGTCCGGCTACACCTTC
CDR3 protein: CASSQETGARSGYTF

clone size: NA
D gene: NA
V gene: TRBV20-1
J gene: TRBJ1-1
CDR3 DNA: TGCAGTGCTAGAAGGGCGCGGGGAGCTTTCTTT
CDR3 protein: CSARRARGAFF

clone size: NA
D gene: NA
V gene: TRBV5-1
J gene: TRBJ1-1
CDR3 DNA: TGCGCCAGCAGCAGGGGCTGGATGAACACTGAAGCTTTCTTT
CDR3 protein: CASSRGWMNTEAFF

clone size: NA
D gene: NA
V gene: TRBV24-1
J gene: TRBJ2-2
CDR3 DNA: TGTGCCACCAGTGCTTCCACCGGGGAGCTGTTTTTT
CDR3 protein: CATSASTGELFF

clone size: few
D gene: NA
V gene: TRBV12-3/TRBV12-4
J gene: TRBJ2-7
CDR3 DNA: TGTGCCAGCAGTTTGAGGAGTTCCTACGAGCAGTACTTC
CDR3 protein: CASSLRSSYEQYF

clone size: NA
D gene: TRBD1
V gene: TRBV5-1
J gene: TRBJ2-5
CDR3 DNA: TGCGCCAGCAGTACTACAGGGGTCTTTGTAGAAGAGACCCAGTACTTC
CDR3 protein: CASSTTGVFVEETQYF

clone size: NA
D gene: NA
V gene: TRBV12-3/TRBV12-4
J gene: TRBJ2-2
CDR3 DNA: TGTGCCAGCGCAGGGGTGGTGACCGGGGAGCTGTTTTTT
CDR3 protein: CASAGVVTGELFF

clone size: NA
D gene: NA
V gene: TRBV3-1/TRBV3-2
J gene: TRBJ2-3
CDR3 DNA: TGTGCCAGCAGCCAAGATTACCTAGCAGATACGCAGTATTTT
CDR3 protein: CASSQDYLADTQYF

clone size: NA
D gene: NA
V gene: TRBV28
J gene: TRBJ1-5
CDR3 DNA: TGTGCCAGCAGTTTAGGGCCTTATCAGCCCCAGCATTTT
CDR3 protein: CASSLGPYQPQHF

clone size: NA
D gene: TRBD2
V gene: TRBV6-5
J gene: TRBJ2-1
CDR3 DNA: TGTGCCAGCAGTAGACCGGGACTAGCGGTCAATGAGCAGTTCTTC
CDR3 protein: CASSRPGLAVNEQFF

clone size: NA
D gene: TRBD1
V gene: TRBV2
J gene: TRBJ1-4
CDR3 DNA: TGTGCCAGCAGTCTTGGACAGGGAGGGTCTAAAGAAAAACTGTTTTTT
CDR3 protein: CASSLGQGGSKEKLFF

clone size: NA
D gene: NA
V gene: TRBV6-5
J gene: TRBJ1-1
CDR3 DNA: TGTGCCAGCAGTTACACAGGGCTGGATGAAGCTTTCTTT
CDR3 protein: CASSYTGLDEAFF

clone size: NA
D gene: TRBD2
V gene: TRBV4-2
J gene: TRBJ2-7
CDR3 DNA: TGTGCCAGCAGCCAAGGGGGTGCGCGCCTAGCGGAGGGGTTCTCCGAGCAGTACTTC
CDR3 protein: CASSQGGARLAEGFSEQYF

clone size: NA
D gene: TRBD1
V gene: TRBV5-1
J gene: TRBJ2-5
CDR3 DNA: TGCGCCAGCAGCCCCGGCAAGGGGGCCCAAGAGACCCAGTACTTC
CDR3 protein: CASSPGKGAQETQYF

clone size: NA
D gene: NA
V gene: TRBV13
J gene: TRBJ2-1
CDR3 DNA: TGTGCCAGCGGGGCAACCAGGTACAATGAGCAGTTCTTC
CDR3 protein: CASGATRYNEQFF

clone size: once
D gene: NA
V gene: TRBV4-3
J gene: TRBJ1-4
CDR3 DNA: TGCGCCAGCAGCTTCACAGGTTTAACTAATGAAAAACTGTTTTTT
CDR3 protein: CASSFTGLTNEKLFF

clone size: NA
D gene: NA
V gene: TRBV28
J gene: TRBJ1-1
CDR3 DNA: TGTGCCAGCAGTTTAAACTCCGTGGTCACTGAAGCTTTCTTT
CDR3 protein: CASSLNSVVTEAFF

clone size: NA
D gene: NA
V gene: TRBV6-5
J gene: TRBJ2-7
CDR3 DNA: TGTGCCAGCAGTTACCAGGGGAATACCTACGAGCAGTACTTC
CDR3 protein: CASSYQGNTYEQYF

clone size: once
D gene: TRBD1
V gene: TRBV30
J gene: TRBJ1-5
CDR3 DNA: TGTGCACCCCCCCTCGGACAGGGCAATCAGCCCCAGCATTTT
CDR3 protein: CAPPLGQGNQPQHF

clone size: NA
D gene: TRBD1
V gene: TRBV24-1
J gene: TRBJ2-1
CDR3 DNA: TGTGCCACCAGCGGACAGGGGGCGATCAATGAGCAGTTCTTC
CDR3 protein: CATSGQGAINEQFF

clone size: few
D gene: TRBD1
V gene: TRBV28
J gene: TRBJ2-3
CDR3 DNA: TGTGCCAGCAGGCCACAGGGGAAGAGAACCACAGATACGCAGTATTTT
CDR3 protein: CASRPQGKRTTDTQYF

clone size: NA
D gene: NA
V gene: TRBV9
J gene: TRBJ1-3
CDR3 DNA: TGTGCCAGCAGCGAGACGACAGCTGGAAACACCATATATTTT
CDR3 protein: CASSETTAGNTIYF

clone size: once
D gene: TRBD1
V gene: TRBV2
J gene: TRBJ1-5
CDR3 DNA: TGTGCCAGCAGTACCGACAGGGGGTTAGGACAGCCACAGCATTTT
CDR3 protein: CASSTDRGLGQPQHF

clone size: NA
D gene: TRBD2
V gene: TRBV7-2
J gene: TRBJ2-7
CDR3 DNA: TGTGCCAGCAGCTTAGAAGGGGCGGGAGGCCCCTACGAGCAGTACTTC
CDR3 protein: CASSLEGAGGPYEQYF

clone size: NA
D gene: TRBD1
V gene: TRBV2
J gene: TRBJ2-1
CDR3 DNA: TGTGCCAGCAGTTACACTCAGGGGGTCAATGAGCAGTTCTTC
CDR3 protein: CASSYTQGVNEQFF

clone size: NA
D gene: TRBD1
V gene: TRBV4-2
J gene: TRBJ1-6
CDR3 DNA: TGTGCCAGCAGCCACCTACTATCCGGGACAGGGGGCGCCTCCTATAATTCACCCCTCCACTTT
CDR3 protein: CASSHLLSGTGGASYNSPLHF

clone size: NA
D gene: TRBD1
V gene: TRBV29-1
J gene: TRBJ2-2
CDR3 DNA: TGCAGCGTTGAGCCGCTTGGACAGGGGCGAACCGGGGAGCTGTTTTTT
CDR3 protein: CSVEPLGQGRTGELFF

clone size: NA
D gene: NA
V gene: TRBV11-2
J gene: TRBJ1-3
CDR3 DNA: TGTGCCAGCAGCCAGAAAAACACCATATATTTT
CDR3 protein: CASSQKNTIYF

clone size: once
D gene: TRBD1
V gene: TRBV7-2
J gene: TRBJ1-4
CDR3 DNA: TGTGCCAGCAGCCCACGACAGGGTTATAATGAAAAACTGTTTTTT
CDR3 protein: CASSPRQGYNEKLFF

clone size: NA
D gene: TRBD2
V gene: TRBV5-4
J gene: TRBJ2-2
CDR3 DNA: TGTGCCAGCACGGGGGGACTGAACACCGGGGAGCTGTTTTTT
CDR3 protein: CASTGGLNTGELFF